Following are 17 T cell receptor beta chains from one sample sequenced in a study of T cells in Graves' hyperthyroidism and ophthalmopathy. The investigators amplified TCR beta CDR3 regions from RNA transcripts. HTBI primers were the set used in a first-round RT-PCR of the TCR CDR3. One entry per CDR3 protein results from TCRdb running MiXCR on the multiplex PCR reads. The profile covers roughly 500,000 distinct CDR3 sequences, with 40% to 55% appearing a single time and about 43% taken by the ten largest. The sample comprised peripheral blood or thyroid tissue (not recorded which). The receptors originated from an adult woman with Graves' disease, either hyperthyroidism or ophthalmopathy (not recorded which).

The chain carries TRBV11-2 and TRBJ2-7, with TRBD2 matching 7 bases. V was pared by 5 bases and J by 4 bases, with 8 bases of the junction left unmatched. The CDR3 totals 14 residues. Germline lookup yields CDR1 SGHAT and CDR2 FQNNGV. CDR3 amino acids: CASSELASIYEQYF. CDR3 nucleotides: TGTGCCAGCAGCGAACTAGCGAGTATATACGAGCAGTACTTC.

This clonotype has at least ten counts. The CDR3 region has the DNA TGCGCCAGCAGATTAGCGGGAGGCGAATTAGAGACCCAGTACTTC. Encoded protein: CASRLAGGELETQYF. V gene TRBV5-1 combines with J gene TRBJ2-5; 10 bases line up with TRBD2. Germline assignment: CDR1 SGHRS and CDR2 YFSETQ. The CDR3 spans 15 residues. The V gene end was trimmed by 5 bases and the J gene end by 4 bases; junction bases not matched to a gene: 8.

V and J are TRBV19 and TRBJ1-1; perhaps TRBD1 as D (6 bases). CDR3 length: 14 residues. CDR1 is LNHDA, CDR2 SQIVND, per germline (reference sequence). The CDR3 loop reads CASVGARWGTEAFF. The CDR3 DNA reads TGTGCTAGTGTGGGGGCCCGATGGGGGACTGAAGCTTTCTTT.

This chain joins TRBV20-1 and TRBJ1-2; D is unclear. Trimming stripped 5 bases from V and 8 bases from J, with 12 bases between. This CDR3 has 11 residues. In germline, CDR1 is DFQATT, CDR2 SNEGSKA (reference sequence). The CDR3 DNA follows: TGCAGTGCTCGGACTAGCGGGGGCTACACCTTC. Protein product: CSARTSGGYTF.

The CDR3 loop reads CASSQVTRNTEAFF. The CDR3 DNA is TGCGCCAGCAGCCAGGTCACAAGAAACACTGAAGCTTTCTTT. The V and J genes are TRBV4-3 and TRBJ1-1, with D uncertain. There are 14 residues in the CDR3. Trimming left V 3 bases short and J 2 bases short, with 10 bases between. Germline V gene data show CDR1 as LGHNA and CDR2 as YSLEER.

Only a few counts were recorded for this clonotype. A read error may account for a junction end that differs from germline. The chain carries TRBV18 and TRBJ1-1; the match to TRBD1 covers 8 bases. This CDR3 is 13 amino acids long. Germline V gene data show CDR1 as KGHSH and CDR2 as LQKENI. The CDR3 sequence is CASSPQGDTEAFF. Written as DNA, the CDR3 is TGTGCCAGCTCCCCACAGGGGGACACTGAAGCTTTCTTT.

This clonotype was detected a few times. This chain joins TRBV20-1 and TRBJ2-7; 7 bases agree with TRBD2. The CDR3 runs 14 residues. Trimming at V came to 3 bases and at J to 1 base, leaving 6 bases not matched to a gene. Germline-derived CDR1 and CDR2 are DFQATT and SNEGSKA (reference sequence). The CDR3 loop reads CSARSPSGSYEQYF. The CDR3 coding sequence is TGCAGTGCTAGGTCCCCTAGCGGTTCCTACGAGCAGTACTTC.

This chain uses TRBV12-3 or TRBV12-4 with TRBJ1-1; no firm D call. CDR3 size: 14 residues. The ends were cut back, 6 bases at V and 5 bases at J, with 16 bases in the middle. CDR3 nucleotide sequence: TGTGCCAGCAGCCAGGTTTCGGGAGAGACTGAAGCTTTCTTT. Translated: CASSQVSGETEAFF.

The chain links TRBV7-9 to TRBJ2-6, with TRBD1 identical over 8 bases. V trimming: 5 bases; J trimming: 2 bases; junction bases outside the gene matches: 5. There are 16 residues in the CDR3. Germline V CDR1 and CDR2: SEHNR, FQNEAQ (reference sequence). Here the CDR3 reads CASSPQDRAGANVLTF. CDR3 nucleotide sequence: TGTGCCAGCAGCCCACAGGACAGGGCTGGGGCCAACGTCCTGACTTTC. Full variable domain (rest looked up from reference TRBV7-9 and TRBJ2-6): DTGVSQNPRHKITKRGQNVTFRCDPISEHNRLYWYRQTLGQGPEFLTYFQNEAQLEKSRLLSDRFSAERPKGSFSTLEIQRTEQGDSAMYLCASSPQDRAGANVLTFGAGSRLTVL.

This clonotype was counted a few times. The chain joins TRBV7-3 to TRBJ2-7; a possible D gene is TRBD1 (6 bases). CDR1 and CDR2 (germline): SGHTA, FQGTGA. Trimming took 5 bases from V and 6 from J, leaving 17 bases between them. The CDR3 contains 14 residues. In DNA, the CDR3 is TGTGCCAGCAGCGACAGGAACTCCCCGGGCGAGCAGTACTTC. This gives the protein CASSDRNSPGEQYF. The entire variable domain, with the rest obtained from reference TRBV7-3 and TRBJ2-7, is as follows: GAGVSQTPSNKVTEKGKYVELRCDPISGHTALYWYRQSLGQGPEFLIYFQGTGAADDSGLPNDRFFAVRPEGSVSTLKIQRTERGDSAVYLCASSDRNSPGEQYFGPGTRLTVT.

CDR3 amino acids: CSGHGATGEQYF. The CDR3 region has the DNA TGCAGCGGACACGGTGCGACGGGCGAGCAGTACTTC. This chain joins TRBV29-1 and TRBJ2-7; unclear D gene. Looked up from germline, CDR1 is SQVTM and CDR2 is ANQGSEA. The CDR3 is made up of 12 amino acids. Trimming removed 7 bases from V and 6 bases from J, with 16 bases in between.

The chain joins TRBV7-6 to TRBJ1-6; D is uncertain. The CDR3 runs 14 residues. V shed 5 bases and J shed 6 bases, with 11 bases lying between them. Germline values: CDR1 SGHVS, CDR2 FNYEAQ. The CDR3 region is CASSAGQSNSPLHF. CDR3 coding DNA: TGTGCCAGCAGCGCCGGGCAGTCTAATTCACCCCTCCACTTT.

V usage is TRBV2 and J usage is TRBJ1-1, with D hard to call. Trimming stripped 5 bases from V and 8 bases from J, with 12 bases between. CDR3 length equals 12 residues. Germline assignment: CDR1 SNHLY and CDR2 FYNNEI. The CDR3 coding sequence is TGTGCCAGCAGTCCCGGACTGGGGGAAGCTTTCTTT. It specifies CASSPGLGEAFF.

The chain combines TRBV12-3 or TRBV12-4 with TRBJ2-7, with D perhaps matching TRBD1 or TRBD2 (6 bases each). The V end was cut by 6 bases, the J end by 7 bases, with 16 bases between. The CDR3 is 13 amino acids. The chain's CDR3 is CASSPRGAGEQYF. The CDR3 DNA follows: TGTGCCAGCAGCCCGAGGGGGGCGGGGGAGCAGTACTTC.

This clonotype was seen many times. The genes are TRBV24-1 and TRBJ1-3; D uncertain. CDR1 and CDR2 from the germline V gene are KGHDR and SFDVKD. Deletions cut 2 bases from V and 1 base from J, with 8 bases between. The CDR3 runs to 15 residues. CDR3 coding DNA: TGTGCCACCAGTGATTCACGGGGTTCTGGAAACACCATATATTTT. Amino acid sequence: CATSDSRGSGNTIYF.

The J gene is TRBJ1-4, the V gene TRBV14, with 7 nucleotides matching TRBD1. Germline trimming cut 5 bases from V and 7 bases from J; bases unmatched to any gene: 10. The CDR3 totals 15 residues. The germline V gene has CDR1 SGHDN and CDR2 FVKESK. CDR3 bases: TGTGCCAGCAGCTCCAAAGGGGGCAGTTCTGAAAAACTGTTTTTT. It encodes CASSSKGGSSEKLFF.

This clonotype has more than one count but fewer than ten. The V and J genes are TRBV20-1 and TRBJ2-3; D is possibly TRBD2 (6 bases). V gave up 2 bases and J gave up 1 base, with 13 bases separating them. This CDR3 region has 15 residues. CDR1 and CDR2 from the germline V gene are DFQATT and SNEGSKA (reference sequence). The CDR3 DNA is TGCAGTGCTAGACGCTCGTCGGGAGGCACAGATACGCAGTATTTT. Encoded protein: CSARRSSGGTDTQYF.